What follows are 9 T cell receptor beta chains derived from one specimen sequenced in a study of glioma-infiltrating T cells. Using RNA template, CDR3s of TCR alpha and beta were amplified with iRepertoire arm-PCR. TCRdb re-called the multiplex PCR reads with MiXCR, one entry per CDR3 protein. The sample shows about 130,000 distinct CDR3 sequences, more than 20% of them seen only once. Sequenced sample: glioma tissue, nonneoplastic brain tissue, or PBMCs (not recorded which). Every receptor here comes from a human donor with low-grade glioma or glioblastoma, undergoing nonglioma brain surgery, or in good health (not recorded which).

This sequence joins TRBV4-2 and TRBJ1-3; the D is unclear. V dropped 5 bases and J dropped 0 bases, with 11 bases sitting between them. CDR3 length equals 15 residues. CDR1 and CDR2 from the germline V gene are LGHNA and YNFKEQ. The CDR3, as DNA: TGTGCCAGCAGCACCGACGGGAGCTCTGGAAACACCATATATTTT. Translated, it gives CASSTDGSSGNTIYF.

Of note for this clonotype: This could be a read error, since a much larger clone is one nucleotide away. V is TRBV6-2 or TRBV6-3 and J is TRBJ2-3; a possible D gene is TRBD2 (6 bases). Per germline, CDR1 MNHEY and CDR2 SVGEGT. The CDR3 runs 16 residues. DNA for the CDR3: TGTGCCAGCAGTTACCCACTAGCATCTAGCACAGATACGAAGTATTTT. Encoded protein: CASSYPLASSTDTKYF.

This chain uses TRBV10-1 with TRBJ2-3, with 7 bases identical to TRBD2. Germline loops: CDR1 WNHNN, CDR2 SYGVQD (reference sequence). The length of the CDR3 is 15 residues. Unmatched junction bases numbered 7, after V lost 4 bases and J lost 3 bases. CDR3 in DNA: TGCGCCAGCAGTGGGGAGGGGATGGGGACAGATACGCAGTATTTT. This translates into CASSGEGMGTDTQYF.

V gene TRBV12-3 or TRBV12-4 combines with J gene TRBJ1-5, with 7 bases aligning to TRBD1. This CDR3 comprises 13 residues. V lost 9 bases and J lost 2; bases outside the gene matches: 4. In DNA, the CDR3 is TGTGCCAGTGATACAGGGGGCAATCAGCCCCAGCATTTT. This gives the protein CASDTGGNQPQHF.

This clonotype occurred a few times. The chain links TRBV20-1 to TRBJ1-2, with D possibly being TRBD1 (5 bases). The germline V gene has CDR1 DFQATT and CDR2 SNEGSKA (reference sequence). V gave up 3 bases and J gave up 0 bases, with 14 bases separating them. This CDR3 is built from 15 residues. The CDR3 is CSARDTGLSNYGYTF. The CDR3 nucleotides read TGCAGTGCTAGGGACACAGGTTTATCTAACTATGGCTACACCTTC.

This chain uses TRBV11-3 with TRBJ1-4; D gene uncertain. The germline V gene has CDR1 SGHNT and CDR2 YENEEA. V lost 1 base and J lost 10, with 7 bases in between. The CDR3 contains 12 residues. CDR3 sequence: CASSLAGGKLFF. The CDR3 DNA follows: TGTGCCAGCAGCTTAGCAGGAGGAAAACTGTTTTTT.

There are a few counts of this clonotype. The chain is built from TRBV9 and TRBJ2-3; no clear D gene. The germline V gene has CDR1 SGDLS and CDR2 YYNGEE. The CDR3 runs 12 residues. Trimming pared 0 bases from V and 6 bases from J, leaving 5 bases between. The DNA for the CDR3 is TGTGCCAGCAGCGTAGTCGCCGATACGCAGTATTTT. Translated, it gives CASSVVADTQYF.

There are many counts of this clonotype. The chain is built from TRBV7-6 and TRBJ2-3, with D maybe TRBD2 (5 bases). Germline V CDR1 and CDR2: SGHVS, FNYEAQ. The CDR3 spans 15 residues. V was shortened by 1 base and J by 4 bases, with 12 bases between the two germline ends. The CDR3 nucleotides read TGTGCCAGCAGCTTAGTGGCTAGCTCGGCAGATACGCAGTATTTT. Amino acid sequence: CASSLVASSADTQYF.

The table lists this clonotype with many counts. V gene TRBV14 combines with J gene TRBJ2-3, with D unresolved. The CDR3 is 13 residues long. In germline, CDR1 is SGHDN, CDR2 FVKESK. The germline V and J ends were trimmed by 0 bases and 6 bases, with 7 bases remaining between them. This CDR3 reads CASSQEGPDTQYF. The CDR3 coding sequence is TGTGCCAGCAGCCAAGAGGGTCCGGATACGCAGTATTTT.